This T cell receptor (beta chain) comes out of a study of shared T cell receptors in the human thymus. This clone was counted once. The length of the CDR3 is 11 residues. Sequenced by immunoSEQ multiplex PCR; TCRdb stores in-frame clones only, minus some. The table has 540,000 or so clones, roughly 74% seen once; the top ten hold about 0.012%. These data were also reused for a study on human thymus T cells.

The sample consisted of thymocytes. The clonotype originates from a boy under three years old with a congenital heart defect. V usage is TRBV21-1 and J usage is TRBJ1-2. TRBV21-1 is noted as a pseudogene. CDR3 nucleotides: TGTGCCAGCAGCAAAGGAGGGGGCTACACCTTC. It encodes CASSKGGGYTF.